The clone carrying this T cell receptor (beta chain) was observed a handful of times. Data came from immunoSEQ multiplex PCR; TCRdb stores just in-frame clones and leaves some out. The sample contains fewer than 300,000 clones, over 75% of which appear only once. Germline V gene sequence: CDR1 LNHDA, CDR2 SQIVND (reference sequence). The CDR3 contains 15 residues. Trimming took 2 bases from V and 7 from J; bases not matched to a gene: 8. The data were obtained in a study of blood T cell repertoires in COVID-19. For the study at large: Sources were T cells, B-cell-depleted T cells, or PBMCs; the material itself was cDNA or gDNA.

The sample taken for sequencing was peripheral blood. The sequence came from a man between 18 and 29 years old with active or convalescent COVID-19. The chain employs TRBV19 and TRBJ1-5; 7 positions match TRBD1. CDR3 DNA sequence: TGTGCCAGTAGTATATTCCTAGGGGGCGAACAGCCCCAGCATTTT. Residues: CASSIFLGGEQPQHF.